This T cell receptor beta chain was found in a study of control samples from healthy donors and cancer patients. The table came from immunoSEQ multiplex PCR; TCRdb's copy has only in-frame clones and leaves some out. The sample records over 150,000 clones, 95% to 96% being singletons. The CDR3 is 15 amino acids. Trimming took off 0 bases at V and 6 bases at J, with 15 bases between the two ends. The germline gives CDR1 SGHNT, CDR2 YYREEE (reference sequence). The genes are TRBV5-4 and TRBJ1-1; D unclear. This receptor was identified in a young woman in good health. The sequencing input was blood. The CDR3 sequence: CASSLGAARLPEAFF. The CDR3 bases are TGTGCCAGCAGCTTGGGGGCCGCGAGGTTACCTGAAGCTTTCTTT.